This T cell receptor beta chain derives from a study of blood T cells in healthy people across ages. Notes on the study in general: Bulk PBMC profiling left naive and antigen-experienced comparisons inconclusive. When set beside aged donors, long-lived donors presented more naive CD4+ cells and higher diversity.

A J-beta primer mix and a sample-barcoded 5' primer were used in a second PCR of roughly 7 to 12 cycles. MiXCR, applied by TCRdb to the 5' RACE reads, yields one record per CDR3 protein. Of over 1.5 million distinct CDR3 sequences in the sample, about 50% are singletons; the top ten hold over 2%. A note on this clonotype: No antigen is known for it.

The germline V gene encodes CDR1 DFQATT and CDR2 SNEGSKA (reference sequence). Trimming removed 6 bases at V and 2 bases at J, with 16 bases between. The CDR3 consists of 15 residues. Each sample provided at least 5 micrograms of extracted total RNA. The receptor was derived from a woman aged 35 to 49 in good health. Sequencing was carried out using blood. The rearrangement joins TRBV20-1 to TRBJ1-4, with TRBD1 as a possible D gene (5 bases). CDR3: CSAPAWGKTNEKLFF. The CDR3 bases are TGCAGTGCACCTGCTTGGGGGAAGACTAATGAAAAACTGTTTTTT.